A single sample gave rise to the 25 T cell receptor beta chains below, sequenced in a study of T cells in Graves' hyperthyroidism and ophthalmopathy. Amplification yielded TCR beta CDR3 regions, with RNA transcripts as the source. A set of HTBI primers served as the primers for a first-round RT-PCR of the TCR CDR3. TCRdb re-analysed the multiplex PCR reads in MiXCR, keeping a single row per CDR3 protein. The table shows more than 650,000 distinct CDR3 sequences, with approximately 14% occurring only once. The sample was blood. The receptor source for this set is a woman under 30 with Graves' hyperthyroidism.

This clonotype came up many times. This chain links TRBV18 with TRBJ2-5; D gene unclear. Per the germline V gene, CDR1 is KGHSH and CDR2 is LQKENI. This CDR3 is 14 amino acids long. Trimming left V 3 bases short and J 3 bases short, with 11 bases between. In DNA form, the CDR3 reads TGTGCCAGCTCACCTAGGTCGAGTGAAGAGACCCAGTACTTC. It codes for CASSPRSSEETQYF.

V usage is TRBV7-9 and J usage is TRBJ2-2; D remains unclear. This CDR3 comprises 15 residues. The V and J ends lost 2 bases and 1 base respectively, with 8 bases between them. CDR1 and CDR2 from the germline V gene are SEHNR and FQNEAQ (reference sequence). The CDR3 reads CASSLQLVNTGELFF. Here the CDR3 DNA reads TGTGCCAGCAGCTTACAACTGGTGAACACCGGGGAGCTGTTTTTT.

The V and J genes are TRBV7-9 and TRBJ2-7; 14 bases map to TRBD2. Germline V gives CDR1 SEHNR, CDR2 FQNEAQ (reference sequence). V lost 4 bases to trimming and J lost 0 bases; unmatched junction nucleotides: 8. The CDR3 runs to 18 residues. The CDR3 DNA reads as TGTGCCAGCAGCTGGAGACTAGCGGGAGGGCTGAGCTCCTACGAGCAGTACTTC. It specifies CASSWRLAGGLSSYEQYF.

The chain has TRBV30 and TRBJ2-3, with D unresolved. Germline V CDR1 and CDR2: GTSNPN, SVGIG (reference sequence). The CDR3 loop spans 14 amino acids. With 0 bases removed from V and 4 bases from J, the gap between germline ends came to 11 bases. The CDR3 nucleotides read TGTGCCTGGAGTGTAAACCACGTCGCAGATACGCAGTATTTT. Its translation: CAWSVNHVADTQYF.

This clonotype was counted at least ten times. The chain combines TRBV28 with TRBJ1-5; D uncertain. Germline loops: CDR1 MDHEN, CDR2 SYDVKM. This CDR3 is 12 amino acids long. V shed 7 bases and J shed 7 bases, with 11 bases lying between them. The DNA for the CDR3 is TGTGCCAGCAATGGTGAGAGGCAGCCCCAGCATTTT. It yields the protein CASNGERQPQHF.

This clonotype showed up just a few times. The chain has TRBV5-1 and TRBJ2-3; TRBD1 matches 7 bases. This CDR3 comprises 14 residues. Trimming removed 9 bases from V and 0 bases from J; junction bases left unmatched: 7. Germline V gives CDR1 SGHRS, CDR2 YFSETQ. The CDR3 nucleotides are TGCGCCACAGGACAGGATCCTAGCACAGATACGCAGTATTTT. This encodes CATGQDPSTDTQYF.

In its sample, this clonotype was seen a few times. A much larger clone is a single base away; this may be a read error. The chain is built from TRBV27 and TRBJ2-2, with D possibly being TRBD2 (5 bases). There are 15 residues in the CDR3. Between the trimmed V and J ends, which lost 5 bases and 2 bases, there was a span of 12 bases. CDR1 and CDR2 from the germline V gene are MNHEY and SMNVEV (reference sequence). The CDR3 DNA is TGTGCCAGCAGTCGGGGTGGCCGAAACACCGGGGAGCTGTTTTTT. It yields the protein CASSRGGRNTGELFF.

This clonotype was recorded a few times. The CDR3 reads CASSLVMDFSETQYF. The CDR3 coding sequence is TGCGCCAGCAGCTTGGTCATGGACTTTTCAGAGACCCAGTACTTC. The chain uses TRBV5-1 and TRBJ2-5, with D tentatively TRBD2 (5 bases). CDR3 length equals 15 residues. The V and J ends lost 0 bases and 4 bases respectively, with 13 bases between them. Germline assignment: CDR1 SGHRS and CDR2 YFSETQ.

This sequence joins TRBV27 and TRBJ2-7, with 9 positions matching TRBD1. The CDR3 sequence is 16 residues long. V was pared by 5 bases and J by 2 bases, with 10 bases of the junction left unmatched. Germline lookup yields CDR1 MNHEY and CDR2 SMNVEV (reference sequence). Here the CDR3 DNA reads TGTGCCAGCAGTGTCACCGGGACAGGGCTACCCTACGAGCAGTACTTC. This sequence encodes CASSVTGTGLPYEQYF.

This clonotype was picked up many times. The J gene is TRBJ2-7, the V gene TRBV3-1; TRBD2 is a possible D gene (6 bases). There are 17 residues in the CDR3. V lost 0 bases to trimming and J lost 1 base, with 16 bases between them. Germline CDR1 is LGHDT and CDR2 is YNNKEL (reference sequence). The CDR3 region is CASSQDVGLAPSYEQYF. Written as DNA, the CDR3 is TGTGCCAGCAGCCAAGACGTCGGGCTAGCGCCGTCCTACGAGCAGTACTTC.

This clonotype has a count of ten or more. The genes are TRBV7-3 and TRBJ2-2; D not certain. Trimming left V 5 bases short and J 3 bases short, with 10 bases between. Per the germline V gene, CDR1 is SGHTA and CDR2 is FQGTGA. There are 14 residues in the CDR3. CDR3: CASSPSGHTGELFF. Written as DNA, the CDR3 is TGTGCCAGCAGCCCCTCAGGCCACACCGGGGAGCTGTTTTTT.

The table lists this clonotype with a few counts. The chain uses TRBV10-3 and TRBJ2-2; no clear D. Trimming left V 2 bases short and J 6 bases short, with 4 bases between. CDR1 is ENHRY, CDR2 SYGVKD, per germline. The CDR3 runs 12 residues. The CDR3: CAISEGAGELFF. The CDR3 DNA follows: TGTGCCATCAGTGAGGGTGCCGGGGAGCTGTTTTTT.

This CDR3 is CASGSGSHEQFF. The CDR3 nucleotides read TGTGCTAGCGGCTCAGGGTCCCATGAGCAGTTCTTC. This chain connects TRBV12-3 or TRBV12-4 to TRBJ2-1; TRBD2 might be the D (6 bases). The CDR3 consists of 12 residues.

This clonotype was picked up a small number of times. The chain employs TRBV4-1 and TRBJ2-1; either TRBD1 or TRBD2 may fit D (5 bases each). This CDR3 contains 15 residues. In germline, CDR1 is MGHRA, CDR2 YSYEKL. Trimming took off 1 base at V and 1 base at J, with 8 bases between the two ends. CDR3 bases: TGCGCCAGCAGCCAAGGGGACGGATCCTACAATGAGCAGTTCTTC. As protein: CASSQGDGSYNEQFF.

In the case of this clonotype: No conserved phenylalanine or tryptophan ends this CDR3, so it is likely a read error. The chain carries TRBV19 and TRBJ1-2; 10 bases are a match to TRBD1. The germline CDR1 and CDR2 sequences are LNHDA and SQIVND (reference sequence). CDR3 length: 18 residues. J was trimmed by 0 bases and V by 5 bases; bases with no gene match: 12. The CDR3 DNA sequence: TGTGCCAGTAGTCTTCAGTCCCGGGACAGGGGCACTAACTATGGCTACACCCTC. This encodes CASSLQSRDRGTNYGYTL.

This clonotype has a count of ten or more. V usage is TRBV10-2 and J usage is TRBJ1-1; D not resolved. V was trimmed by 3 bases and J by 0 bases, leaving 8 bases between them. Germline loops: CDR1 WSHSY, CDR2 SAAADI. CDR3 length: 14 residues. The CDR3 nucleotides are TGCGCCAGCAGTGAAGCAGCCTTGAACACTGAAGCTTTCTTT. Amino acid sequence: CASSEAALNTEAFF.

This clonotype was picked up many times. V is TRBV7-2 and J is TRBJ2-1; D might be TRBD2 (7 bases). The CDR3 extends over 16 amino acids. The germline CDR1 and CDR2 sequences are SGHTA and FQGNSA. V lost 1 base and J 3 bases, leaving 13 bases between the germline ends. CDR3 bases: TGTGCCAGCAGCTTAGTCGGGGGGCAGTACTACAATGAGCAGTTCTTC. Its translation is CASSLVGGQYYNEQFF.

This clonotype has more than one count but fewer than ten. The chain employs TRBV7-9 and TRBJ1-6, with 8 bases matching TRBD1. The CDR3 extends over 14 amino acids. Germline V CDR1 and CDR2: SEHNR, FQNEAQ (reference sequence). J gave up 6 bases and V 7 bases, and 5 bases lay outside the gene matches. The CDR3 nucleotides are TGTGCCAGCACAAGAGGACAGGGTAATTCACCCCTCCACTTT. Protein: CASTRGQGNSPLHF.

The rearrangement joins TRBV6-1 to TRBJ1-1; 7 positions agree with TRBD1. The V gene's germline CDR1 is MNHNS and CDR2 SASEGT. This CDR3 is 12 amino acids long. V was pared by 8 bases and J by 10 bases, with 10 bases of the junction left unmatched. The CDR3 region has the DNA TGTGCCAGCGGGAGGGGGCGGGTCGTAGCTTTCTTT. Residues: CASGRGRVVAFF.

This clonotype showed up just a few times. The CDR3 region is CASSLGSGTSYEQYF. The DNA of the CDR3 is TGTGCCAGCAGTTTGGGCAGCGGGACCTCCTACGAGCAGTACTTC. The rearrangement links TRBV27 to TRBJ2-7; TRBD2 matches at 7 bases. CDR1 MNHEY and CDR2 SMNVEV come from the germline V gene (reference sequence). This CDR3 is 15 amino acids long. Trimming removed 3 bases from V and 0 bases from J; junction bases left unmatched: 5.

This clonotype was seen at least ten times. The V gene is TRBV4-2, the J gene TRBJ2-2, with D hard to call. Germline CDR1 reads LGHNA; CDR2 reads YNFKEQ. Trimming left V 1 base short and J 5 bases short, with 11 bases between. The CDR3 is 15 amino acids. Written as DNA, the CDR3 is TGTGCCAGCAGCCAAGGGGCGGTCGCTACCGGGGAGCTGTTTTTT. Translating gives CASSQGAVATGELFF.

This clonotype was recorded at least ten times. The gene calls are TRBV18 and TRBJ2-5, with D perhaps being TRBD1 or TRBD2 (5 bases each). The germline V and J ends were trimmed by 0 bases and 2 bases, with 16 bases remaining between them. The germline CDR1 and CDR2 sequences are KGHSH and LQKENI. The CDR3 length is 17 residues. DNA of the CDR3: TGTGCCAGCTCACCACCGACCCCAGACTGGGGGCAAGAGACCCAGTACTTC. It is translated as CASSPPTPDWGQETQYF.

The V gene is TRBV28, the J gene TRBJ1-1; 7 bases line up with TRBD1. CDR3 length equals 17 residues. V lost 5 bases, J lost 1 base, and 13 bases stayed unmatched. Germline V gives CDR1 MDHEN, CDR2 SYDVKM. The CDR3 DNA follows: TGTGCCAGCAGTCCCACGATCTTGAGGGGGCAGAACACTGAAGCTTTCTTT. This codes for CASSPTILRGQNTEAFF.

The table lists this clonotype with many counts. The chain couples TRBV20-1 to TRBJ2-7; 11 bases match TRBD1. Germline loops: CDR1 DFQATT, CDR2 SNEGSKA (reference sequence). This CDR3 has 13 amino acids. V shed 3 bases and J 2 bases; nucleotides not matched to a gene: 0. The CDR3 region is CSARGQGAYEQYF. DNA of the CDR3: TGCAGTGCTAGGGGACAGGGGGCCTACGAGCAGTACTTC.

This clonotype was seen more than once but under ten times. This chain joins TRBV9 and TRBJ1-1; no firm D call. The germline V gene encodes CDR1 SGDLS and CDR2 YYNGEE. Trimming pared 2 bases from V and 1 base from J, leaving 9 bases between. This CDR3 is 14 amino acids long. Written as DNA, the CDR3 is TGTGCCAGCAGCGTCTTAAGGGAGAACACTGAAGCTTTCTTT. Its protein product is CASSVLRENTEAFF.